Listed below are T cell receptor beta chains from one sample, sequenced in a study of Tregs in tolerant kidney transplant recipients. The table came from immunoSEQ multiplex PCR; TCRdb's copy has only in-frame clones and leaves some out. This sample yields about 240,000 clones, of which 80% to 85% are seen a single time; about 0.64% belongs to the top ten. Material: CD4+ T cells from blood. These receptors were collected from a human donor in good health. Both conserved end residues are trimmed from each CDR3. Some rows mark clone size as missing; the rest say once, few, many or name a class of expanded clone.

v_call: TRBV19
clone_size: .
j_call: TRBJ2-5
cdr3_aa: ASSGLAGAETQY

v_call: TRBV2
clone_size: .
j_call: TRBJ1-2
cdr3_aa: ASSAGTGDHGYT

v_call: TRBV5-1
clone_size: few
j_call: TRBJ2-7
cdr3_aa: ASSPPLRGSYEQY

v_call: TRBV27
clone_size: .
j_call: TRBJ1-2
cdr3_aa: ASSPRPESYGYT

v_call: TRBV11-3
clone_size: .
j_call: TRBJ2-3
cdr3_aa: ASSLTTAGGPDTQY

v_call: TRBV19
clone_size: .
j_call: TRBJ2-7
cdr3_aa: ASSTRTGPYEQY

v_call: TRBV5-1
clone_size: .
j_call: TRBJ2-5
cdr3_aa: ASSYSGLAGGETQY

v_call: TRBV7-9
clone_size: .
j_call: TRBJ2-7
cdr3_aa: ASSPPARDTSYEQY

v_call: TRBV5-8
clone_size: .
j_call: TRBJ1-4
cdr3_aa: ASSALPRGVDEKLF

v_call: TRBV16
clone_size: .
j_call: TRBJ1-2
cdr3_aa: ASSQYMPGTGSGYT

v_call: TRBV30
clone_size: .
j_call: TRBJ1-6
cdr3_aa: ASMGQGNSPLH

v_call: TRBV4-2
clone_size: many
j_call: TRBJ2-2
cdr3_aa: ASSHPPQTGELF

v_call: TRBV27
clone_size: .
j_call: TRBJ1-1
cdr3_aa: ASSLKGGTEAF

v_call: TRBV29-1
clone_size: .
j_call: TRBJ2-7
cdr3_aa: SVEGTGTYEQC

v_call: TRBV10-3
clone_size: few
j_call: TRBJ2-7
cdr3_aa: AIRTGSYEQY

v_call: TRBV6-5
clone_size: .
j_call: TRBJ2-4
cdr3_aa: ASRRTGRNNIQY

v_call: TRBV15
clone_size: .
j_call: TRBJ2-7
cdr3_aa: ATSRDYYAPGLKTEQY

v_call: TRBV6-5
clone_size: .
j_call: TRBJ1-2
cdr3_aa: ATIMRLNYGYT

v_call: TRBV6-5
clone_size: .
j_call: TRBJ1-1
cdr3_aa: ASHTGGAGTEAF

v_call: TRBV5-6
clone_size: .
j_call: TRBJ1-5
cdr3_aa: ASSRTNQPQH

v_call: TRBV9
clone_size: .
j_call: TRBJ1-1
cdr3_aa: ASSVASRRVDTEAF

v_call: TRBV5-1
clone_size: .
j_call: TRBJ2-7
cdr3_aa: ASSTGTGGLEQY

v_call: TRBV7-3
clone_size: .
j_call: TRBJ2-3
cdr3_aa: ASSLGLATDTQY

v_call: TRBV10-2
clone_size: once
j_call: TRBJ1-1
cdr3_aa: ASSESPGAGNTEAF

v_call: TRBV6-1
clone_size: .
j_call: TRBJ2-7
cdr3_aa: ASSENWTPTLSYEQY

v_call: TRBV7-2
clone_size: .
j_call: TRBJ2-2
cdr3_aa: ASSPPPERETNTGELF

v_call: TRBV6-5
clone_size: .
j_call: TRBJ1-1
cdr3_aa: ASSQTQNTEAF

v_call: TRBV5-1
clone_size: .
j_call: TRBJ2-7
cdr3_aa: ASSSLHEQY

v_call: TRBV15
clone_size: .
j_call: TRBJ2-7
cdr3_aa: ATSRDQGSYEQY

v_call: TRBV15
clone_size: .
j_call: TRBJ2-5
cdr3_aa: ATSRVVVAAGEQY

v_call: TRBV10-2
clone_size: .
j_call: TRBJ2-7
cdr3_aa: ASSGDLRGEQY

v_call: TRBV7-9
clone_size: .
j_call: TRBJ1-2
cdr3_aa: ASSRSGTLSYGYT

v_call: TRBV18
clone_size: .
j_call: TRBJ2-6
cdr3_aa: ASSGFTAGANVLT

v_call: TRBV19
clone_size: .
j_call: TRBJ1-2
cdr3_aa: ASSRTGDYGYT

v_call: TRBV6-5
clone_size: .
j_call: TRBJ1-2
cdr3_aa: ASRTRSQGARGYT

v_call: TRBV10-1
clone_size: .
j_call: TRBJ2-3
cdr3_aa: ASSERPGITDTQY

v_call: TRBV4-1
clone_size: .
j_call: TRBJ2-7
cdr3_aa: ASSQVQLENYEQY

v_call: TRBV5-4
clone_size: .
j_call: TRBJ1-2
cdr3_aa: ASSQAPQGSHYGYT

v_call: TRBV11-2
clone_size: .
j_call: TRBJ2-7
cdr3_aa: ASSLVNELAGSEQY

v_call: TRBV15
clone_size: .
j_call: TRBJ1-1
cdr3_aa: ATSRYGQTNTEAF

v_call: TRBV4-1
clone_size: .
j_call: TRBJ2-1
cdr3_aa: ASSPPAGDEQF

v_call: TRBV2
clone_size: .
j_call: .
cdr3_aa: ASTGTSGYEQY

v_call: TRBV5-6
clone_size: once
j_call: TRBJ1-3
cdr3_aa: ASSLTGAYPFSGNTIY

v_call: TRBV2
clone_size: .
j_call: TRBJ1-1
cdr3_aa: ASSEGGHLNTEAF